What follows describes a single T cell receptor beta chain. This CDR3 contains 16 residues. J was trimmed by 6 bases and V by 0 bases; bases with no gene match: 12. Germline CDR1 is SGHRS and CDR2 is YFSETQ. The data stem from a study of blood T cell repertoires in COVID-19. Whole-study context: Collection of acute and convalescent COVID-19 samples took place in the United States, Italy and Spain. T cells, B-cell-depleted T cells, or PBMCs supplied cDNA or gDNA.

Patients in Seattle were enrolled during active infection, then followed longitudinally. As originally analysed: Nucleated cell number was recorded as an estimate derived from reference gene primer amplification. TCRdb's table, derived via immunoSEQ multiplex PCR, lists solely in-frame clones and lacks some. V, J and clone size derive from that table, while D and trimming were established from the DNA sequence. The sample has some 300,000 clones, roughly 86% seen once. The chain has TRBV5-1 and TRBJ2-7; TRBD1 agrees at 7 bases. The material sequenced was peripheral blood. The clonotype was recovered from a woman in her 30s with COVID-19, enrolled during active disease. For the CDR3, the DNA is TGCGCCAGCAGCTTGGTTAGAAACAGGGGTAGGAGCGAGCAGTACTTC. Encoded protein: CASSLVRNRGRSEQYF.